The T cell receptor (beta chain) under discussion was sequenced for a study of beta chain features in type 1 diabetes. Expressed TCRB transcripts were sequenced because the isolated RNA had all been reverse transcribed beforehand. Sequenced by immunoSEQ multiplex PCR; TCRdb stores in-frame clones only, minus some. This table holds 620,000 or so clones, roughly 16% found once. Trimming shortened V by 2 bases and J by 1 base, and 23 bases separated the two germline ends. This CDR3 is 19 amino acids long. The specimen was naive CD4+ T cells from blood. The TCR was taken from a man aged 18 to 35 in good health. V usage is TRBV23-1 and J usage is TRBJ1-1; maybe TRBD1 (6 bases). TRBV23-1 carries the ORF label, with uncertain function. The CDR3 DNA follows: TGCGCCAGCAGTCAACCTCCCAAAATCGGGGGGCCCTCGAACACTGAAGCTTTCTTT. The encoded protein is CASSQPPKIGGPSNTEAFF.